Presented here are 7 T cell receptor beta chains from one specimen sequenced in a study of T cells in localized non-small cell lung cancer. Generated by immunoSEQ multiplex PCR, the TCRdb table keeps only in-frame clones and is missing some. This table has about 35,000 clones, around 93% appearing once. The source material was peripheral blood mononuclear cells, sampled before any cancer treatment. The source of these receptors is a female donor aged 60 or older with stage II lung adenocarcinoma.

The CDR3 here is CASSQGQGWRAEAFF. The CDR3 coding sequence is TGCGCCAGCAGCCAAGGTCAGGGGTGGAGGGCTGAAGCTTTCTTT. The rearrangement uses TRBV4-1 and TRBJ1-1; possibly TRBD1 for D (6 bases). V was pared by 1 base and J by 6 bases, with 15 bases between. CDR3 length: 15 amino acids. The germline gives CDR1 MGHRA, CDR2 YSYEKL.

The chain joins TRBV23-1 to TRBJ2-2; D not certain. TRBV23-1 is recorded as an ORF, its role being uncertain. This CDR3 has 13 residues. V was clipped by 11 bases and J by 4 bases, with 14 bases between them. CDR3 sequence (DNA): TGCGCCCACGGCAGCGAACCCACCGGGGAGCTGTTTTTT. It translates to CAHGSEPTGELFF.

The chain combines TRBV9 with TRBJ2-1; perhaps TRBD1 as D (6 bases). V lost 4 bases, J lost 3 bases, and 14 bases lay in between. This CDR3 spans 15 amino acids. Germline CDR1 reads SGDLS; CDR2 reads YYNGEE. The CDR3 reads CASSPTTGNYNEQFF. The CDR3 nucleotides read TGTGCCAGCAGCCCGACTACAGGGAACTACAATGAGCAGTTCTTC.

This rearrangement joins TRBV4-3 to TRBJ1-4; 10 nucleotides match TRBD1. Germline V lookup: CDR1 LGHNA, CDR2 YSLEER. The V segment lost 3 bases and the J segment 10 bases; nucleotides outside the gene matches: 11. This CDR3 is built from 16 residues. Here the CDR3 DNA reads TGCGCCAGCAGCCATGCTCCGGGACAGGGGATCGGAAAACTGTTTTTT. It translates to CASSHAPGQGIGKLFF.

The CDR3 spells CASPSKETQYF. DNA for the CDR3: TGTGCCAGCCCTAGCAAGGAGACCCAGTACTTC. The rearrangement joins TRBV7-9 to TRBJ2-5; D is possibly TRBD2 (5 bases). V was clipped by 8 bases and J by 5 bases, with 9 bases between them. The CDR3 is 11 residues long. The germline CDR1 and CDR2 sequences are SEHNR and FQNEAQ (reference sequence).

The chain employs TRBV28 and TRBJ1-1; no reliable D call. V lost 5 bases and J lost 6, with 10 bases in between. Germline assignment: CDR1 MDHEN and CDR2 SYDVKM. This CDR3 has 12 residues. CDR3 nucleotides: TGTGCCAGCAGTGAGACGAATTCTGAAGCTTTCTTT. It is translated as CASSETNSEAFF.

The chain employs TRBV6-6 and TRBJ1-2; D remains ambiguous. The CDR3 sequence is 11 residues long. Trimming left V 8 bases short and J 4 bases short, with 8 bases between. CDR1 and CDR2 from the germline V gene are MNHNY and SVGAGI (reference sequence). The CDR3 here is CASSDLYGYTF. The CDR3 DNA follows: TGTGCCAGCTCGGACCTCTATGGCTACACCTTC.